The clone carrying this T cell receptor (beta chain) was observed a few times. The data were taken from a study of identical twins. TCRdb used MiXCR to reprocess the 5' RACE reads, holding one entry per CDR3 protein. The sample holds hundreds of thousands of distinct CDR3 sequences, about 7% seen once. The CDR3 length is 13 residues. Trimming removed 11 bases at V and 2 bases at J, with 15 bases between. CDR1 and CDR2 from the germline V gene are ENHRY and SYGVKD. The same data also went into a second study, on yellow fever vaccine responses in identical twins.

The origin of this receptor is a young woman in good health. The rearrangement links TRBV10-3 to TRBJ1-2; possibly TRBD1 for D (6 bases). Sequencing used memory (CD45RO+) T cells sorted from blood. CDR3 in amino acids: CALGQPNNYGYTF. The CDR3 bases are TGTGCCCTAGGACAGCCTAACAACTATGGCTACACCTTC.